This T cell receptor (beta chain) was documented in a study of Graves' ophthalmopathy and Graves' hyperthyroidism. The authors amplified TCR beta CDR3 regions, and they did so from RNA transcripts for repertoire sequencing. Investigators did first-round RT-PCR with HTBI primers, then second-round multiplex PCR. TCRdb re-called the multiplex PCR reads with MiXCR, one entry per CDR3 protein. Of some 390,000 distinct CDR3 sequences in the sample, 15% to 20% are singletons; the top ten hold around 1.6%. Germline values: CDR1 KGHSH, CDR2 LQKENI. The CDR3 extends over 14 amino acids. V was shortened by 3 bases and J by 3 bases, with 10 bases between the two germline ends. This clonotype was seen a few times.

The receptor's source is a woman between 18 and 29 years old with Graves' ophthalmopathy. The sequenced material came from peripheral blood. V and J are TRBV18 and TRBJ2-3; D tentatively reads TRBD1 or TRBD2 (5 bases each). The CDR3 coding sequence is TGTGCCAGCTCACCCCGGGGCTCTACAGATACGCAGTATTTT. It codes for CASSPRGSTDTQYF.